These 10 T cell receptor beta chains share one sample of origin, sequenced in a study of beta chain features in type 1 diabetes (dated by TCRdb to 2016 to 2018). The full study reports these points: A moderate but significant shortening of TCRB CDR3 length was observed in type 1 diabetes patients in all four CD4+ subsets.

To prepare the library, the immunoSEQ multiplex PCR assay was applied. The entire isolated RNA was reverse transcribed using the High Capacity cDNA Reverse Transcription Kit, and thus expressed TCRB transcripts were sequenced. What TCRdb holds here is the immuneACCESS table cut down to in-frame rearrangements. Part of the clones is not present; checked against another copy, under half of the missing clones reflect an unresolved V gene, and the others are unexplained. This sample comprises 600,000 to 700,000 clones, around an eighth of them detected only once. The ten largest clones take up approximately 0.02% of the sample. Antigens of these TCRs are unknown. Sequencing input: naive CD4+ T cells from blood. According to the study, the label for this sample's cell subset or site signals: true naive CD4+ T cells. Receptors were obtained from a man younger than 35 with type 1 diabetes.

This clone was detected a few times. J is TRBJ1-5 and V is TRBV25-1; D gene unclear. CDR1 is MGHDK and CDR2 is SYGVNS in the germline V gene. The CDR3 has 15 amino acids. V dropped 1 base and J dropped 7 bases, with 14 bases sitting between them. Here the CDR3 reads CASSESLSAGQPQHF. The CDR3, as DNA: TGTGCCAGCAGTGAATCCCTCTCCGCGGGGCAGCCCCAGCATTTT.

The table lists this clone with a few counts. The rearrangement joins TRBV10-3 to TRBJ1-1, with unresolved D. Germline CDR1 ENHRY, CDR2 SYGVKD. V lost 6 bases and J lost 4, with 15 bases in between. The CDR3 is 14 amino acids. CDR3 DNA sequence: TGTGCCATCAGCCCGACGGATTCGGCCACTGAAGCTTTCTTT. This sequence encodes CAISPTDSATEAFF.

This clone is a singleton in its sample. The gene calls are TRBV5-1 and TRBJ1-1, with D tentatively TRBD1 (5 bases). The ends were cut back, 1 base at V and 5 bases at J, with 12 bases in the middle. CDR1 SGHRS and CDR2 YFSETQ come from the germline V gene. There are 14 residues in the CDR3. CDR3 coding DNA: TGCGCCAGCAGCTTGTCTGGAGGGGAAACTGAAGCTTTCTTT. This encodes CASSLSGGETEAFF.

This clone was seen more than once but under ten times. The chain employs TRBV18 and TRBJ2-1; TRBD2 aligns across 7 bases. Germline CDR1 KGHSH, CDR2 LQKENI. CDR3 length equals 14 residues. V lost 2 bases to trimming and J lost 3 bases; unmatched junction nucleotides: 1. CDR3 nucleotides: TGTGCCAGCTCACCAGGACTAGTCTACAATGAGCAGTTCTTC. Translating gives CASSPGLVYNEQFF. Full variable domain (missing parts from reference TRBV18 and TRBJ2-1): NAGVMQNPRHLVRRRGQEARLRCSPMKGHSHVYWYRQLPEEGLKFMVYLQKENIIDESGMPKERFSAEFPKEGPSILRIQQVVRGDSAAYFCASSPGLVYNEQFFGPGTRLTVL.

This chain joins TRBV18 and TRBJ2-3, with 7 positions matching TRBD2. CDR3 size: 15 residues. The V gene end was trimmed by 3 bases and the J gene end by 0 bases; junction bases not matched to a gene: 3. Germline V gene data show CDR1 as KGHSH and CDR2 as LQKENI. The CDR3 DNA reads as TGTGCCAGCTCACCGGGGGGGGTGAGCACAGATACGCAGTATTTT. Its translation is CASSPGGVSTDTQYF. Full variable domain (outside the CDR3, taken from reference TRBV18 and TRBJ2-3): NAGVMQNPRHLVRRRGQEARLRCSPMKGHSHVYWYRQLPEEGLKFMVYLQKENIIDESGMPKERFSAEFPKEGPSILRIQQVVRGDSAAYFCASSPGGVSTDTQYFGPGTRLTVL.

This clone was detected only a few times. The CDR3 spells CAWSGSPTDTGRLRQPQHF. The CDR3 nucleotides are TGTGCCTGGAGTGGTTCCCCGACCGACACAGGGCGGCTACGCCAGCCCCAGCATTTT. The chain has TRBV30 and TRBJ1-5; possibly TRBD1 for D (6 bases). In germline, CDR1 is GTSNPN, CDR2 SVGIG (reference sequence). There are 19 residues in the CDR3. Between the trimmed V and J ends, which lost 1 base and 7 bases, there was a span of 29 bases.

The sample holds a few counts of this clone. This rearrangement joins TRBV30 to TRBJ2-3; D remains unclear. Germline CDR1 is GTSNPN and CDR2 is SVGIG (reference sequence). The V end was cut by 3 bases, the J end by 6 bases, with 7 bases between. The CDR3 has 11 amino acids. The CDR3 DNA reads as TGTGCCTGGAGACGGGCGGATACGCAGTATTTT. The encoded protein is CAWRRADTQYF.

In its sample, this clone was seen a few times. This chain connects TRBV18 to TRBJ2-7; tentative D call: TRBD2 (6 bases). Trimming took off 6 bases at V and 0 bases at J, with 15 bases between the two ends. This CDR3 is built from 15 residues. Germline CDR1 reads KGHSH; CDR2 reads LQKENI. CDR3 in amino acids: CASSQTSLSSYEQYF. The DNA for the CDR3 is TGTGCCAGCTCGCAGACTAGTTTAAGCTCCTACGAGCAGTACTTC.

The rearrangement links TRBV7-2 to TRBJ1-1; D is possibly TRBD1 (5 bases). The CDR3 consists of 15 residues. V lost 2 bases and J lost 2, with 12 bases in between. Germline assignment: CDR1 SGHTA and CDR2 FQGNSA. This CDR3 is CASSLFGGGNTEAFF. CDR3 DNA sequence: TGTGCCAGCAGCTTATTTGGGGGGGGTAACACTGAAGCTTTCTTT.

This chain connects TRBV2 to TRBJ2-1; 13 nucleotides align to TRBD2. The germline V gene has CDR1 SNHLY and CDR2 FYNNEI. The CDR3 length is 15 residues. Trimming cost V 5 bases and J 4 bases; bases outside gene matches: 2. The CDR3 sequence is CASSKTSGGYNEQFF. The CDR3 DNA sequence: TGTGCCAGCAGTAAGACTAGCGGGGGGTACAATGAGCAGTTCTTC.